One T cell receptor (beta chain) is described in this entry. This sample is part of a study of blood T cell repertoires in COVID-19. Study-wide context: Some COVID-19 samples were acute and others convalescent; all came from the United States, Italy and Spain. From T cells, B-cell-depleted T cells, or PBMCs came the material, which was cDNA or gDNA.

Losses at the gene ends were 6 bases for V and 0 bases for J; bases not matched to a gene: 10. The CDR3 spans 16 residues. The V gene's germline CDR1 is MDHEN and CDR2 SYDVKM. In the authors' methods: Amplifying reference gene primers gave estimates of nucleated cell counts. The protocol was immunoSEQ multiplex PCR, while the TCRdb copy is restricted to in-frame clones and leaves out a portion. D and trimming come from the DNA, and the V and J calls and clone size come from that table. The table records about 310,000 clones, 85% to 90% of them present only once. The chain recombines TRBV28 with TRBJ1-2; 7 nucleotides agree with TRBD1. This clonotype was sampled from a woman in her 40s with COVID-19, enrolled during active disease. Sequenced: peripheral blood. The chain's CDR3 is CASRISGQSPNYGYTF. Here the CDR3 DNA reads TGTGCCAGCAGGATCTCGGGACAGTCTCCTAACTATGGCTACACCTTC.